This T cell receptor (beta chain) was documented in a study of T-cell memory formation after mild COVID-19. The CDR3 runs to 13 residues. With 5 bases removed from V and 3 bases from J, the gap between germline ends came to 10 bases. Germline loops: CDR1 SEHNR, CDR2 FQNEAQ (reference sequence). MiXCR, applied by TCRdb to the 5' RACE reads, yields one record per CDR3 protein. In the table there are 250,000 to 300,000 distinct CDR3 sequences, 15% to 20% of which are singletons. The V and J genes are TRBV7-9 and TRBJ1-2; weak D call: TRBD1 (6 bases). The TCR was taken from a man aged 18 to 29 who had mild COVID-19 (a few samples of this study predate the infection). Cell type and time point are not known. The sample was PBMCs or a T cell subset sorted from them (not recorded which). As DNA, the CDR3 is TGTGCCAGCAGCACCGGACAGTACTATGGCTACACCTTC. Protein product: CASSTGQYYGYTF.